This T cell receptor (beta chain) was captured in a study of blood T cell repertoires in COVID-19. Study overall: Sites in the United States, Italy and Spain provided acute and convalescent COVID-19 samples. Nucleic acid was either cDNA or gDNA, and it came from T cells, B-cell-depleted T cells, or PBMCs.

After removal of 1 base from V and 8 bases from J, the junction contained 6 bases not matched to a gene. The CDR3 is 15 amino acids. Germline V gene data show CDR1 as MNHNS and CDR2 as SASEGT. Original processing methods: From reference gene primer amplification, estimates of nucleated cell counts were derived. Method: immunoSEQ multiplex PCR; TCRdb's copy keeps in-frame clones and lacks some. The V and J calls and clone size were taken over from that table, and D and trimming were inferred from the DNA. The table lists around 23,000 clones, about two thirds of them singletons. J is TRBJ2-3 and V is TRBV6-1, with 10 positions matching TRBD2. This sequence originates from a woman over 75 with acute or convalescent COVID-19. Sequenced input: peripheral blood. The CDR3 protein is CASSEGASGGGTQYF. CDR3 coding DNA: TGTGCCAGCAGTGAAGGGGCTAGCGGGGGAGGTACGCAGTATTTT.